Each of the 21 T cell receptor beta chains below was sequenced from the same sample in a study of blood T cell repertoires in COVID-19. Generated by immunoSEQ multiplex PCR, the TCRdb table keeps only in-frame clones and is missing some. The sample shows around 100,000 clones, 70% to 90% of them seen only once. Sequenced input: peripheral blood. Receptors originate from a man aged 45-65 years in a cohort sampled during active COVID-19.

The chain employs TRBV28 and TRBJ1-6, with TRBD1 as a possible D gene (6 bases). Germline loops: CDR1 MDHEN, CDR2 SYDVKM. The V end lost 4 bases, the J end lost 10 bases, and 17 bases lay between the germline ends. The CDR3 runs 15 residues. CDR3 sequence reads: CASSSRGGLVSPLHF. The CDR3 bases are TGTGCCAGCAGTTCTAGGGGGGGTCTCGTCTCACCCCTCCACTTT.

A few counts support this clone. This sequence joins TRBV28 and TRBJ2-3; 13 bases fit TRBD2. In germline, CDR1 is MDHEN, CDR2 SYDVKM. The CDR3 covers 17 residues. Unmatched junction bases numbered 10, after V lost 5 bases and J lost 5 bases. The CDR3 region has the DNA TGTGCCAGCAGTATACGGACTAGCGGGGGTATGGGAGATACGCAGTATTTT. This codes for CASSIRTSGGMGDTQYF.

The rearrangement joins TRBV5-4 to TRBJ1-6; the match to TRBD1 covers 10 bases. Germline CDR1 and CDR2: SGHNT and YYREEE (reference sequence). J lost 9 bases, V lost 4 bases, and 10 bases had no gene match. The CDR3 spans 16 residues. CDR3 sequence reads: CASSLRDRGLGSPLHF. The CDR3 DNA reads TGTGCCAGCAGCCTCCGGGACAGGGGACTTGGTTCACCCCTCCACTTT.

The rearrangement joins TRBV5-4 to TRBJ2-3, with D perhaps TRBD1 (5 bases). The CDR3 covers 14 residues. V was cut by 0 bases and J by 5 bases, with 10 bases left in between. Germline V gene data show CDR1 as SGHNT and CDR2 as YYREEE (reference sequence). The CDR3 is CASSLVGAGDTQYF. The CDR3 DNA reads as TGTGCCAGCAGCTTGGTTGGGGCAGGAGATACGCAGTATTTT. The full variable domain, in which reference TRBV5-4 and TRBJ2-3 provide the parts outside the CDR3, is ETGVTQSPTHLIKTRGQQVTLRCSSQSGHNTVSWYQQALGQGPQFIFQYYREEENGRGNFPPRFSGLQFPNYSSELNVNALELDDSALYLCASSLVGAGDTQYFGPGTRLTVL.

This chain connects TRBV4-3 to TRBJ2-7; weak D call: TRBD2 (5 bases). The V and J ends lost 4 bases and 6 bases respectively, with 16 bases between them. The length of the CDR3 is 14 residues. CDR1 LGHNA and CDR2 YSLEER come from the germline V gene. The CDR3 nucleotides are TGCGCCAGCAGCCGTTCACTAGGTCTGGGCGAGCAGTACTTC. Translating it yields CASSRSLGLGEQYF.

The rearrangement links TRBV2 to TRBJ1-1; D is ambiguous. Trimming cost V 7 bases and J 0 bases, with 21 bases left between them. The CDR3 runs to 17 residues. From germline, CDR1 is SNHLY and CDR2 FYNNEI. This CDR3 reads CASTAENGWILNTEAFF. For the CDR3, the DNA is TGTGCCAGCACTGCGGAGAACGGCTGGATCCTGAACACTGAAGCTTTCTTT.

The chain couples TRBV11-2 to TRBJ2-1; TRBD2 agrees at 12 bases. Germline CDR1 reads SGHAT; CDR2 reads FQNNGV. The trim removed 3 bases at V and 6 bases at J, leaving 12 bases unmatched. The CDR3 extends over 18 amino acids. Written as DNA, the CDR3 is TGTGCCAGCAGCTTCTCAGGTATGGGACTAGCGGGTTCCAATGAGCAGTTCTTC. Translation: CASSFSGMGLAGSNEQFF.

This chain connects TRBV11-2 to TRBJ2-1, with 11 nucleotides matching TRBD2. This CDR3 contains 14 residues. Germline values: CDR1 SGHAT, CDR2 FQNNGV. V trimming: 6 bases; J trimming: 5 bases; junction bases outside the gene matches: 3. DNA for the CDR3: TGTGCCAGCAGTGCTAGCGGGGGGCACAATGAGCAGTTCTTC. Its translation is CASSASGGHNEQFF.

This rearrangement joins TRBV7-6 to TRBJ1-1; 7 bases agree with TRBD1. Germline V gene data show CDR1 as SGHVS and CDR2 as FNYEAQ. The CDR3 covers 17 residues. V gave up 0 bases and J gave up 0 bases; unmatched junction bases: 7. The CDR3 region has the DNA TGTGCCAGCAGCTTAGCACAGGGGACAGTTATGAACACTGAAGCTTTCTTT. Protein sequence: CASSLAQGTVMNTEAFF. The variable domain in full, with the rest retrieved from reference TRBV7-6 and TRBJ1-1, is GAGVSQSPRYKVTKRGQDVALRCDPISGHVSLYWYRQALGQGPEFLTYFNYEAQQDKSGLPNDRFSAERPEGSISTLTIQRTEQRDSAMYRCASSLAQGTVMNTEAFFGQGTRLTVV.

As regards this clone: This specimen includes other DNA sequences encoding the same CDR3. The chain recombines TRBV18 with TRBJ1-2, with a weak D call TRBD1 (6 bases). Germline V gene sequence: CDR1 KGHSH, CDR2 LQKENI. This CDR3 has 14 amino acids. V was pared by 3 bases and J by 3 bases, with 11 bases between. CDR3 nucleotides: TGTGCCAGCTCACCGAGAACAGGGTACTATGGCTACACCTTC. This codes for CASSPRTGYYGYTF. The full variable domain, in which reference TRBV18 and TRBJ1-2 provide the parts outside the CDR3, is NAGVMQNPRHLVRRRGQEARLRCSPMKGHSHVYWYRQLPEEGLKFMVYLQKENIIDESGMPKERFSAEFPKEGPSILRIQQVVRGDSAAYFCASSPRTGYYGYTFGSGTRLTVV.

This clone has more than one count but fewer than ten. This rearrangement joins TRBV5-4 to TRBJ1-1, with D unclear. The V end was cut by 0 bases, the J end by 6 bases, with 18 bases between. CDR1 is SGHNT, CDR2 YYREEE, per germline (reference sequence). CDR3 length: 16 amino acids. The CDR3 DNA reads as TGTGCCAGCAGCTTGGGGGAGGGAATCATATCACCTGAAGCTTTCTTT. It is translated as CASSLGEGIISPEAFF.

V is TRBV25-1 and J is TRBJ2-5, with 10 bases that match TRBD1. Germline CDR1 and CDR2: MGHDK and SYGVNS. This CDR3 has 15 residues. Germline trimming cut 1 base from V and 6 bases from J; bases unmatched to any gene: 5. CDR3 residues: CASSESGTGVKTQYF. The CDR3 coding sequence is TGTGCCAGCAGTGAATCCGGGACAGGGGTAAAGACCCAGTACTTC.

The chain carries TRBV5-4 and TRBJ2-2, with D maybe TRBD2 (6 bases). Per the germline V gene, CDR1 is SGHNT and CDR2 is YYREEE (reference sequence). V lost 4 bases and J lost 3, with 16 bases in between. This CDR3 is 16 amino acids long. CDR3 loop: CASSLPRGADTGELFF. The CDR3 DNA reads TGTGCCAGCAGCCTTCCGCGGGGCGCGGACACCGGGGAGCTGTTTTTT.

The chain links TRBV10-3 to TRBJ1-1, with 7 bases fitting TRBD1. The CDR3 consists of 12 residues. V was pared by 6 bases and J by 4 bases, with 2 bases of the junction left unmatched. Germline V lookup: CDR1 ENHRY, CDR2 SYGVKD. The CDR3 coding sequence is TGTGCCATCAGCTACAGGGGCACTGAAGCTTTCTTT. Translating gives CAISYRGTEAFF.

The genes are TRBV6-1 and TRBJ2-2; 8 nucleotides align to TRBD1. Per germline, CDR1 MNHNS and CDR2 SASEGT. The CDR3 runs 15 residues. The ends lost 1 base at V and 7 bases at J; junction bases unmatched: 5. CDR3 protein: CASSEGGQGVGELFF. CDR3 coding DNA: TGTGCCAGCAGTGAAGGAGGACAGGGTGTCGGGGAGCTGTTTTTT.

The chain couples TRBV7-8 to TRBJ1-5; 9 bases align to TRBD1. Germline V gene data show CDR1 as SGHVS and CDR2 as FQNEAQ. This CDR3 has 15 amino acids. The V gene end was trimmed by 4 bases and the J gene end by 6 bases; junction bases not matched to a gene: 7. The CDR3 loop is CASSYTQGAGQPQHF. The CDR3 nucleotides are TGTGCCAGCAGCTATACACAGGGGGCAGGTCAGCCCCAGCATTTT.

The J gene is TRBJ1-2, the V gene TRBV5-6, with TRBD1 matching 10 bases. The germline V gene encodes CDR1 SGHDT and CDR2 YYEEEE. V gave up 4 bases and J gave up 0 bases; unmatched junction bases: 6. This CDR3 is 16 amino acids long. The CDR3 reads CASSVYGTGANYGYTF. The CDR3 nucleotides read TGTGCCAGCAGCGTCTACGGGACAGGGGCTAACTATGGCTACACCTTC. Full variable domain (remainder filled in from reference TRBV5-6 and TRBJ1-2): DAGVTQSPTHLIKTRGQQVTLRCSPKSGHDTVSWYQQALGQGPQFIFQYYEEEERQRGNFPDRFSGHQFPNYSSELNVNALLLGDSALYLCASSVYGTGANYGYTFGSGTRLTVV.

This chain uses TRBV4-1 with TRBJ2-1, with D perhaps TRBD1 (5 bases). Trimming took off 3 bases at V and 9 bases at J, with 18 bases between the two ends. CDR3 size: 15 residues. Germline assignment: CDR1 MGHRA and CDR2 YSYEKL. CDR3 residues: CASSHAAQGAGEQFF. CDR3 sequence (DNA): TGCGCCAGCAGCCATGCCGCTCAAGGGGCCGGTGAGCAGTTCTTC.

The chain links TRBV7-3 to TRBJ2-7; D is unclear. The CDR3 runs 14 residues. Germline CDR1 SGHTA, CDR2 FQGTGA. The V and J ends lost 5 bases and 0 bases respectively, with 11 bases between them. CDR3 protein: CASSTTSSSYEQYF. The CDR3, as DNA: TGTGCCAGCAGCACTACCTCGAGCTCCTACGAGCAGTACTTC.

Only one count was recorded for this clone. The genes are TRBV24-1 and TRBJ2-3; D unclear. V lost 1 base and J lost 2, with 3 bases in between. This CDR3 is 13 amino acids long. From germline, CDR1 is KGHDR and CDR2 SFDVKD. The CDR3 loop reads CATSDLLTDTQYF. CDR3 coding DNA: TGTGCCACCAGTGATTTACTCACAGATACGCAGTATTTT.

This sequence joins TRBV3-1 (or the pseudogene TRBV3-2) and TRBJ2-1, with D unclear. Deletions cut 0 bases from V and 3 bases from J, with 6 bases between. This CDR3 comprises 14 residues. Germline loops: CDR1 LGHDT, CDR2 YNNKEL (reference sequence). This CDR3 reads CASSQEGHYNEQFF. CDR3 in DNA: TGTGCCAGCAGCCAAGAGGGCCACTACAATGAGCAGTTCTTC.